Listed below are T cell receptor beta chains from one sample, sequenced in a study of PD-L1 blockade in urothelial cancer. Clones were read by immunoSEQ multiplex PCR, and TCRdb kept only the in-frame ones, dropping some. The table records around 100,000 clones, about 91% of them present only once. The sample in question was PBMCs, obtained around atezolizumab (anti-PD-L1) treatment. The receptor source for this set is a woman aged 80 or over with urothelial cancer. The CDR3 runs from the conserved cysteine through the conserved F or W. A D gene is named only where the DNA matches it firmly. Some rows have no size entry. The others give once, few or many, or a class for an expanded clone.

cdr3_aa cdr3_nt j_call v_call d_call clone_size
CASRVLMTGGYGYTF TGTGCCAGTAGAGTATTGATGACAGGGGGTTATGGCTACACCTTC TRBJ1-2 TRBV19 TRBD1 -
CASSLGGHNEQFF TGCGCCAGCAGCTTGGGAGGCCACAATGAGCAGTTCTTC TRBJ2-1 TRBV5-1 - -
CASSPRGGGNTGELFF TGTGCCAGCAGCCCAAGGGGGGGAGGGAACACCGGGGAGCTGTTTTTT TRBJ2-2 TRBV11-3 - -
CASSSLDFSDDEQYF TGTGCCAGCAGCTCTCTGGACTTCTCGGACGACGAGCAGTACTTC TRBJ2-7 TRBV9 - -
CASSPRGSGSFYNEQFF TGTGCCAGCTCACCACGCGGTAGCGGGAGTTTCTACAATGAGCAGTTCTTC TRBJ2-1 TRBV18 TRBD2 -
CASRIGGGNEKLFF TGTGCCAGCAGGATAGGGGGGGGCAATGAAAAACTGTTTTTT TRBJ1-4 TRBV28 - -
CASSLTGTSGLAKNIQYF TGTGCCAGCAGCTTAACCGGGACTAGCGGATTAGCCAAAAACATTCAGTACTTC TRBJ2-4 TRBV7-6 TRBD2 -
CASSGRFGYTF TGTGCCAGCAGCGGTCGATTCGGCTACACCTTC TRBJ1-2 TRBV27 - -
CASSKDSSNQPQHF TGTGCCAGCAGTAAAGACAGTAGCAATCAGCCCCAGCATTTT TRBJ1-5 TRBV6-1 - -
CASSLPSSGNTIYF TGTGCCAGCAGTTTGCCCAGCTCTGGAAACACCATATATTTT TRBJ1-3 TRBV28 - -
CASSLAGGGTEAFF TGCGCCAGCAGCTTGGCGGGGGGTGGCACTGAAGCTTTCTTT TRBJ1-1 TRBV5-1 - -
CVRSAGLAGDSEQFF TGTGTCAGAAGCGCGGGACTAGCGGGAGATAGTGAGCAGTTCTTC TRBJ2-1 TRBV7-5 - -
CASSDRRLAGEDNEQFF TGTGCCAGCAGCGATCGCCGACTAGCGGGAGAAGACAATGAGCAGTTCTTC TRBJ2-1 TRBV9 TRBD2 -
CASSERGGAETQYF TGTGCCAGCAGTGAACGGGGCGGGGCAGAGACCCAGTACTTC TRBJ2-5 TRBV25-1 - -
CASSSAPGQGTEAFF TGCGCCAGCAGCTCCGCCCCGGGACAGGGGACTGAAGCTTTCTTT TRBJ1-1 TRBV5-1 TRBD1 -
CAISDGQGVNYGYTF TGTGCCATCAGTGATGGGCAGGGCGTTAACTATGGCTACACCTTC TRBJ1-2 TRBV10-3 - -
CASSRSTGELFF TGTGCCAGCAGTCGGAGCACCGGGGAGCTGTTTTTT TRBJ2-2 TRBV6-1 - once
CASSGTGVLNEQYF TGTGCCAGCAGTGGGACAGGGGTTCTTAACGAGCAGTACTTC TRBJ2-7 TRBV27 TRBD1 once